One and the same sample provided the 14 T cell receptor delta chains below, sequenced in a study of γδ T cells in repeated Plasmodium falciparum infection. TCRdb re-processed the multiplex PCR reads using CATT. The sample has around 86,000 delta-chain clones, approximately 1.4% seen once. Bulk repertoires came from Vgamma9/Vdelta2+ or Vdelta2-negative gammadelta T cells flow-sorted from PBMC. The sample was gamma-delta T cells from blood. The receptor set was obtained from a pool of human donors (malaria-infected and uninfected, not separated).

Ten or more counts support this clone. The genes are TRDV2 and TRDJ3; 11 bases match TRDD3. TCRdb carries no J gene annotation; the J gene was assigned here by matching the DNA with germline. Germline lookup yields CDR1 GEAIGNYY and CDR2 EKD. The V gene end was trimmed by 0 bases and the J gene end by 5 bases; junction bases not matched to a gene: 11. The CDR3 sequence is 20 residues long. CDR3 coding DNA: TGTGCCTGTGACACCGTAGGTTACTGGGGGATATGGCGGGACACCCGACAGATGTTTTTC. It specifies CACDTVGYWGIWRDTRQMFF.

This clone was detected only a few times. The protein in TCRdb stems from a much larger clone and differs at residue 5 from this DNA's translation, likely a read error; here the protein is translated from the DNA. CDR3 loop: CALAHWGIKYTDKLIF. DNA for the CDR3: TGTGCTCTTGCTCACTGGGGGATAAAGTACACCGATAAACTCATCTTT. This chain links TRDV1 with TRDJ1; 11 bases line up with TRDD3. TCRdb is silent on the J gene; assignment here came from matching the DNA to germline. Germline V lookup: CDR1 TSWWSYY, CDR2 QGS. This CDR3 comprises 16 residues. V lost 7 bases to trimming and J lost 0 bases; unmatched junction nucleotides: 7.

About this clone: A read error likely explains why the TCRdb protein, taken from a much larger clone, differs from this DNA's translation at residue 16; the protein shown is translated from the DNA. This chain joins TRDV2 and TRDJ3; 9 bases line up with TRDD3. TCRdb records no J gene; here it was assigned by comparing the DNA to germline. CDR3 size: 21 residues. Germline CDR1 is GEAIGNYY and CDR2 is EKD. The CDR3 is CACDLRGCGDTQPWDARQMFF. DNA of the CDR3: TGTGCCTGTGACCTACGGGGGTGCGGGGATACGCAGCCCTGGGACGCCCGACAGATGTTTTTC.

This clone has at least ten counts. The rearrangement uses TRDV1 and TRDJ1; D perhaps matches TRDD3 (5 bases). TCRdb does not report a J gene; here it was assigned by matching the DNA to germline references. The germline CDR1 and CDR2 sequences are TSWWSYY and QGS. The germline V and J ends were trimmed by 9 bases and 4 bases, with 12 bases remaining between them. This CDR3 spans 12 amino acids. Here the CDR3 reads CALAIRGDKLIF. In DNA form, the CDR3 reads TGTGCTCTCGCTATACGCGGCGATAAACTCATCTTT.

This clone was observed a handful of times. One base separates it from a far larger clone, so it is likely a read error. Other DNA sequences from this sample encode an identical CDR3 as well. The genes are TRDV1 and TRDJ2; the D gene is possibly TRDD3 (5 bases). The J gene, missing from TCRdb, was assigned here through DNA to germline matching. The CDR3 is 16 amino acids. CDR1 and CDR2 from the germline V gene are TSWWSYY and QGS. DNA for the CDR3: TGTGCTCTCGGGGAACGGGGGTGGACCCCGACAGCACAACTCTTCTTT. Protein product: CALGERGWTPTAQLFF.

This clone was seen more than once but under ten times. The protein recorded in TCRdb matches a much larger clone and deviates from this DNA's translation at residue 4, suggesting a read error; the protein here is obtained by translating the DNA. This rearrangement joins TRDV2 to TRDJ3; 8 nucleotides match TRDD3. TCRdb does not report a J gene; here it was assigned by matching the DNA to germline references. Per germline, CDR1 GEAIGNYY and CDR2 EKD. The CDR3 has 16 residues. The CDR3 coding sequence is TGTGCCTGTGGCACCTGGGGGACCTGGGACACCCGACAGATGTTTTTC. Translated: CACGTWGTWDTRQMFF.

This clone appeared many times. The rearrangement links TRDV1 to TRDJ1; the match to TRDD3 covers 11 bases. The CDR3 has 20 residues. Germline trimming cut 1 base from V and 4 bases from J; bases unmatched to any gene: 17. Germline loops: CDR1 TSWWSYY, CDR2 QGS. CDR3 residues: CALGEPDSYYWGIGNDKLIF. CDR3 nucleotides: TGTGCTCTTGGGGAACCGGATTCCTACTACTGGGGGATAGGTAACGATAAACTCATCTTT.

A few counts support this clone. TCRdb's listed protein matches a much larger clone and diverges from this DNA's translation at residue 11, likely through a read error; the protein shown comes from the DNA. The chain combines TRDV2 with TRDJ1; the match to TRDD3 covers 10 bases. The CDR3 sequence is 16 residues long. V lost 3 bases to trimming and J lost 4 bases; unmatched junction nucleotides: 10. Germline values: CDR1 GEAIGNYY, CDR2 EKD. The CDR3 spells CACDGMGDTPRDKLIF. CDR3 nucleotides: TGTGCCTGTGACGGGATGGGGGATACCCCCCGCGATAAACTCATCTTT.

A note on this clone: TCRdb attributes to this sequence the protein of a much larger clone, which differs from the DNA translation at residue 16; a read error is likely, and the protein displayed is translated from the DNA. The chain couples TRDV2 to TRDJ1, with TRDD3 matching 13 bases. Germline trimming cut 0 bases from V and 14 bases from J; bases unmatched to any gene: 29. The CDR3 spans 21 residues. Germline lookup yields CDR1 GEAIGNYY and CDR2 EKD. For the CDR3, the DNA is TGTGCCTGTGACACCGACAACTGGGGGATACGCGTCTTACCAATCCCACCCCCTCGGATCTTT. Protein: CACDTDNWGIRVLPIPPPRIF.

This clone was seen more than once but under ten times. A read error is the likely source, as a far larger clone sits one nucleotide away. Other nucleotide sequences from this sample produce the same CDR3. The chain's CDR3 is CALGESGGGPTDKLIF. The CDR3 DNA follows: TGTGCTCTTGGGGAAAGTGGGGGGGGACCCACCGACAAACTCATCTTT. The V and J genes are TRDV1 and TRDJ1; D is perhaps TRDD3 (6 bases). Because TCRdb records no J gene, it was assigned here through a match of the DNA to germline. Germline V lookup: CDR1 TSWWSYY, CDR2 QGS. This CDR3 comprises 16 residues.

This clone was counted only a few times. TCRdb's entry gives the protein of a much larger clone, which mismatches this DNA's translation at residue 5, likely from a read error; the protein reported here is translated from the DNA. The V and J genes are TRDV1 and TRDJ1; 8 nucleotides agree with TRDD3. Because TCRdb records no J gene, it was assigned here through a match of the DNA to germline. V shed 4 bases, J shed 6 bases, and the junction held 13 bases outside the gene matches. The CDR3 is made up of 16 amino acids. Germline V gene data show CDR1 as TSWWSYY and CDR2 as QGS. CDR3 sequence reads: CALGGLAPLGDYKLIF. In DNA, the CDR3 is TGTGCTCTTGGGGGACTAGCACCCCTGGGGGACTATAAACTCATCTTT.

About this clone: This DNA's translation differs at residue 4 from TCRdb's protein, which comes from a much larger clone; a read error is likely, and the protein shown is translated from the DNA. This chain joins TRDV1 and TRDJ1; 13 bases fit TRDD3. This CDR3 is built from 19 residues. Germline CDR1 and CDR2: TSWWSYY and QGS. CDR3 amino acids: CALEEGWNWGIRGDDKLIF. CDR3 nucleotides: TGTGCTCTTGAGGAAGGTTGGAACTGGGGGATACGAGGAGACGATAAACTCATCTTT.

As to this clone: It is likely a read error: a sequence one base away is far more abundant. The V gene corresponds to TRDV1; no J gene was called; no check of the table's D call, TRDD3, against the DNA was made. The CDR3 extends over 19 amino acids. In germline, CDR1 is TSWWSYY, CDR2 QGS. CDR3 region: CALGDAAMGDTVYTDKLIF. DNA for the CDR3: TGTGCTCTTGGGGATGCCGCTATGGGGGATACGGTCTACACCGATAAACTCATCTTC.

This clone rates as medium-sized. The chain recombines TRDV1 with TRDJ1; 10 nucleotides line up with TRDD3. V dropped 1 base and J dropped 0; count of bases not matched to a gene: 23. Looked up from germline, CDR1 is TSWWSYY and CDR2 is QGS. CDR3 length: 23 residues. In DNA form, the CDR3 reads TGTGCTCTTGGGGAACCGCTCTCTGTACTGGGGGATCCCCACCTGGGATACACCGATAAACTCATCTTT. It translates to CALGEPLSVLGDPHLGYTDKLIF.